These 2 T cell receptor beta chains were sequenced from one sample in a study of T cell changes during pregnancy in multiple sclerosis. The assay was immunoSEQ multiplex PCR, and TCRdb's table has in-frame clones only and misses some. The table has about 40,000 clones, 92% seen once. This specimen consisted of CD4+ T cells from peripheral blood mononuclear cells, obtained before pregnancy. These receptor sequences come from a female donor with multiple sclerosis, enrolled in a pregnancy study.

The rearrangement uses TRBV28 and TRBJ2-7; D may be TRBD2 (6 bases). V dropped 5 bases and J dropped 3 bases, with 14 bases sitting between them. The CDR3 extends over 14 amino acids. Germline V gene lookup returns CDR1 MDHEN and CDR2 SYDVKM. The CDR3 loop reads CASSLLAPNYEQYF. CDR3 DNA: TGTGCCAGCAGTCTCCTAGCGCCGAACTACGAGCAGTACTTC.

The rearrangement links TRBV7-6 to TRBJ2-1; D is perhaps TRBD2 (5 bases). V shed 1 base and J shed 8 bases, with 21 bases lying between them. The CDR3 consists of 17 residues. Germline-derived CDR1 and CDR2 are SGHVS and FNYEAQ. This CDR3 reads CASSLVGELLGVDEQFF. Written as DNA, the CDR3 is TGTGCCAGCAGCTTAGTAGGCGAGTTGTTGGGAGTCGATGAGCAGTTCTTC.